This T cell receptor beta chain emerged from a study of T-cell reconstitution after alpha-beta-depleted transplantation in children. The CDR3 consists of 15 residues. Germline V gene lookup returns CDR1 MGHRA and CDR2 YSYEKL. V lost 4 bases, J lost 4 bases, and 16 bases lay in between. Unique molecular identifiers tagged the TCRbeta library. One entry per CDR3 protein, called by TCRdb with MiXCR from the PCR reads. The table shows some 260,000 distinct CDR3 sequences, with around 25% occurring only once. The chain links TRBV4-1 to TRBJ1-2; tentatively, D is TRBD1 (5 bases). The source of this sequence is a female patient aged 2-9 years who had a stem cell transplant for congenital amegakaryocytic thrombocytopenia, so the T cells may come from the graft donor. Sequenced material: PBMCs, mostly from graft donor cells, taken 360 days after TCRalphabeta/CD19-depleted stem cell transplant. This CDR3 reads CASSRPTRVIYGYTF. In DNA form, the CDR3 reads TGCGCCAGCAGCCGGCCCACCAGGGTCATCTATGGCTACACCTTC.